The 13 T cell receptor beta chains reported below all come from one sample, sequenced in a study of cytomegalovirus exposure and HLA in healthy donors. Generated by immunoSEQ multiplex PCR, the TCRdb table keeps only in-frame clones and is missing some. The sample carries 130,000 to 150,000 clones, 70% to 90% recorded once. Sequences were obtained from PBMCs. The receptors originated from a woman aged 25 to 45 in good health and CMV-seropositive.

The chain has TRBV5-1 and TRBJ2-3; tentative D call: TRBD1 (5 bases). Germline CDR1 reads SGHRS; CDR2 reads YFSETQ. The V end was cut by 0 bases, the J end by 0 bases, with 11 bases between. This CDR3 has 16 amino acids. As DNA, the CDR3 is TGCGCCAGCAGCTTGGAAAGGGGTCACAGCACAGATACGCAGTATTTT. This codes for CASSLERGHSTDTQYF.

The rearrangement links TRBV5-1 to TRBJ2-7; the match to TRBD1 covers 9 bases. The junction had 14 bases not matched to a gene; V was cut back by 3 bases and J by 1 base. The CDR3 has 18 residues. Germline loops: CDR1 SGHRS, CDR2 YFSETQ. CDR3 region: CASSSNLYPTGGSYEQYF. The CDR3 DNA sequence: TGCGCCAGCAGCTCAAACCTATACCCGACAGGGGGTTCCTACGAGCAGTACTTC.

CDR3 loop: CASSSGRITEAFF. CDR3 nucleotide sequence: TGTGCCAGCAGTTCAGGGAGGATCACTGAAGCTTTCTTT. The chain recombines TRBV6-5 with TRBJ1-1; a weak D match, TRBD1 (5 bases). Germline lookup yields CDR1 MNHEY and CDR2 SVGAGI. This CDR3 region has 13 residues. Trimming took 4 bases from V and 4 from J, leaving 10 bases between them.

The rearrangement uses TRBV27 and TRBJ2-1; TRBD2 aligns across 9 bases. J was trimmed by 7 bases and V by 6 bases; bases with no gene match: 10. The CDR3 consists of 15 residues. Per germline, CDR1 MNHEY and CDR2 SMNVEV (reference sequence). The CDR3 region has the DNA TGTGCCAGCAGGAGCGGGGGGCCACCTCGAAATGAGCAGTTCTTC. This encodes CASRSGGPPRNEQFF.

The V gene is TRBV19, the J gene TRBJ2-2, with 8 bases lining up with TRBD2. The CDR3 is 17 amino acids. J was trimmed by 0 bases and V by 6 bases; bases with no gene match: 9. Germline assignment: CDR1 LNHDA and CDR2 SQIVND (reference sequence). The CDR3 loop reads CASRGRLATTNTGELFF. CDR3 in DNA: TGTGCCAGTAGGGGTAGACTAGCGACTACGAACACCGGGGAGCTGTTTTTT.

V is TRBV4-1 and J is TRBJ2-7; D is undetermined. Germline-derived CDR1 and CDR2 are MGHRA and YSYEKL. V dropped 6 bases and J dropped 4 bases, with 19 bases sitting between them. The CDR3 sequence is 15 residues long. CDR3 nucleotides: TGCGCCAGCAGTTTGTTGGAGACCGCTGGGTACGAGCAGTACTTC. Amino acid sequence: CASSLLETAGYEQYF.

The genes are TRBV6-6 and TRBJ2-3, with TRBD2 as a possible D gene (6 bases). The CDR3 consists of 16 residues. The V gene lost 0 bases and the J gene lost 2 bases, with 12 bases spanning the gap. The germline V gene encodes CDR1 MNHNY and CDR2 SVGAGI (reference sequence). This CDR3 reads CASSYSSREATDTQYF. CDR3 DNA sequence: TGTGCCAGCAGTTACTCGAGCAGGGAGGCCACAGATACGCAGTATTTT.

This clone came up once. The V gene is TRBV6-1, the J gene TRBJ1-2, with TRBD1 identical over 7 bases. The ends lost 6 bases at V and 4 bases at J; junction bases unmatched: 11. Germline V gives CDR1 MNHNS, CDR2 SASEGT. This CDR3 contains 15 residues. The CDR3 reads CASRETGTLLYGYTF. The CDR3 DNA sequence: TGTGCCAGCAGAGAGACAGGGACTCTCCTCTATGGCTACACCTTC.

The chain uses TRBV18 and TRBJ2-5; D gene unclear. The CDR3 covers 15 residues. The germline V gene encodes CDR1 KGHSH and CDR2 LQKENI. Trimming removed 0 bases from V and 5 bases from J, with 13 bases in between. CDR3 nucleotide sequence: TGTGCCAGCTCACCACCTTCCGCCCTCGGGGAGACCCAGTACTTC. Residues: CASSPPSALGETQYF.

This chain uses TRBV28 with TRBJ1-1; TRBD1 might be the D (5 bases). The CDR3 is made up of 13 amino acids. The germline V gene encodes CDR1 MDHEN and CDR2 SYDVKM. V dropped 8 bases and J dropped 4 bases, with 14 bases sitting between them. The chain's CDR3 is CASEGVPSTEAFF. The DNA of the CDR3 is TGTGCCAGCGAAGGGGTTCCCAGCACTGAAGCTTTCTTT.

This clone was picked up one time. This chain connects TRBV6-1 to TRBJ1-5, with 7 bases identical to TRBD1. Germline V gene lookup returns CDR1 MNHNS and CDR2 SASEGT. Losses at the gene ends were 5 bases for V and 4 bases for J; bases not matched to a gene: 2. This CDR3 spans 13 amino acids. The CDR3 DNA reads as TGTGCCAGCAGTCCAGGGGGGAATCAGCCCCAGCATTTT. Protein: CASSPGGNQPQHF.

The CDR3 bases are TGCGCCAGCAGCCGGACTAGCGGGGGCACAGATACGCAGTATTTT. It specifies CASSRTSGGTDTQYF. This chain connects TRBV4-1 to TRBJ2-3, with 12 bases that match TRBD2. V was clipped by 4 bases and J by 1 base; unmatched bases: 0. The CDR3 spans 15 residues. In germline, CDR1 is MGHRA, CDR2 YSYEKL.

This chain links TRBV6-1 with TRBJ2-7, with D tentatively TRBD1 (5 bases). Trimming took 6 bases from V and 2 from J, leaving 11 bases between them. This CDR3 has 13 residues. Germline V gives CDR1 MNHNS, CDR2 SASEGT. The CDR3, as DNA: TGTGCCAGCAGCCGCTCCAGGGCCTACGAGCAGTACTTC. Amino acid sequence: CASSRSRAYEQYF.